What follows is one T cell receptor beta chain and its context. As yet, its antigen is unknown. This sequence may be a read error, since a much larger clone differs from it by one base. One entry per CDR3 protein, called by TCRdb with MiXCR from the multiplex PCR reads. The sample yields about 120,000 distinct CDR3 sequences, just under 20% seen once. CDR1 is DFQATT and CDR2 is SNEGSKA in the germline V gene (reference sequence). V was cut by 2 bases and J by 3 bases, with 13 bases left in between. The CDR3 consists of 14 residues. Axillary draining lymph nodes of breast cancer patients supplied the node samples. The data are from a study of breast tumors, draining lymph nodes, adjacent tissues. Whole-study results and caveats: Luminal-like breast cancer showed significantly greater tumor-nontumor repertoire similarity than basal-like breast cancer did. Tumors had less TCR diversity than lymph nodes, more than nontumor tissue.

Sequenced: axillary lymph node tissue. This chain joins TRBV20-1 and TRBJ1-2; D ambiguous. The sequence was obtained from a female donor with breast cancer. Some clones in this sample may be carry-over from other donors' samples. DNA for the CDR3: TGCAGTGCTAGATCCGGGCAGGCTGACTATGGCTACACCTTC. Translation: CSARSGQADYGYTF.